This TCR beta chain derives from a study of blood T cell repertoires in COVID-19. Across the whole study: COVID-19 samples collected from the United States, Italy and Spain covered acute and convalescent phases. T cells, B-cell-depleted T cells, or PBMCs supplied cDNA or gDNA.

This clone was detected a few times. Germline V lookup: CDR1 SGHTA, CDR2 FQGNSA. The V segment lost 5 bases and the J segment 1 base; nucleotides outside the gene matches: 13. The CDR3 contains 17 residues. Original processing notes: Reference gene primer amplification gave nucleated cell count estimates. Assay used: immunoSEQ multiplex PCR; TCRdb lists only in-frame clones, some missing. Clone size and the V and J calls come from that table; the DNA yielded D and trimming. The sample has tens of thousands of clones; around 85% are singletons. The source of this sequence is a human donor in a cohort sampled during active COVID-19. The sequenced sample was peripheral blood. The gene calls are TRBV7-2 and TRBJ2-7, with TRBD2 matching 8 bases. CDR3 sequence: CASSPIAGWAGSYEQYF. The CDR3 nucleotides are TGTGCCAGCAGCCCCATAGCGGGGTGGGCCGGATCCTACGAGCAGTACTTC.